This TCR beta chain was captured in a study of regulatory T cells in long-lasting Graves disease (dated by TCRdb to the early 2020s). Describing the broader study: Persistent Graves' disease meant more than 5 years of antithyroid drug treatment with TSH receptor autoantibodies that stayed positive. This study used TCR sequencing and RNA sequencing of peripheral blood to compare persistent Graves' disease patients against newly diagnosed Graves' disease patients. The study was registered as a clinical trial and conducted in China. A total of 33 samples underwent TCR sequencing, from 13 patients with persistent Graves' disease and approximately 20 patients with newly diagnosed Graves' disease. Antithyroid drugs had been taken for approximately ten years on average by persistent Graves' disease patients in the clinical cohort. The research as a whole found: Preferential use of TRBV28, TRBJ1-2 and TRBJ2-5 was observed in persistent disease, whereas TRBV20-1 and TRBJ2-1 were favored in newly diagnosed disease. Only the TCR beta chain was sequenced and analyzed. Lower TCR Shannon entropy and fewer highly expanded clones were observed in persistent Graves' disease patients than in newly diagnosed patients, which suggested clonal expansion. Because the primary lesion, thyroid tissue, could not be accessed, the study looked at peripheral blood alone. The authors noted that the small sample size was a limitation that may lower accuracy. Persistent patients shared more public clonotypes among themselves (under 3,000) than newly diagnosed patients did (about 970).

V has 3 bases trimmed and J has 6 bases trimmed; junction bases matching no gene number 6. The CDR3 covers 15 residues, taking in both the cysteine and the phenylalanine. Of all the DNA, just the CDR3 is kept, 45 bases in frame from base 1. The germline V gene sets CDR1 to SGHRS and CDR2 to YFSETQ. The time point label here, explained by the study, means: persistent/refractory GD, antithyroid drugs over 5 years with positive TRAb. RNA was extracted from PBMCs in TRIzol for both TCR sequencing and RNA sequencing. The diagnosis of Graves' disease followed American Thyroid Association guidelines. Patients for the study were recruited at an endocrinology department in Xi'an, China. Each patient gave about 10 milliliters of peripheral blood, collected in an EDTA anticoagulant tube. Ficoll Paque Plus density gradient separation was used to isolate PBMCs, and no further T cell sorting was performed. An Agilent 2100 Bioanalyzer and agarose gel were used to check RNA quality, while a NanoDrop 2000 measured RNA concentration.

Comment on this clonotype: The antigen it recognizes is unknown. Per-base quality was not reported, and no clone a single base away is much larger than it.

The protocol used for the library was multiplex PCR. Sequencing relied on an Illumina HiSeq 4000. CDR3 regions were amplified by Arm-PCR with iRepertoire HTBI primers to construct TCR beta libraries. Gel purification was performed on PCR products prior to sequencing. Turning to the authors' computational methods: Gene usage analysis of CDR3 amino acid clonotypes used the roughly 62 TRBV and about 13 TRBJ segments found across samples. Filtered high-quality paired reads were merged into contigs using COPE and FqMerger. BLAST was used to align contigs to the IMGT TRBV, TRBD and TRBJ reference genes, and CDR3 was defined following IMGT. Highly expanded clones were defined as clonotypes with a frequency above 0.1%. Shannon entropy was used to measure repertoire diversity, and the Gini coefficient was used to measure V-J evenness. Clonotypes shared by more than one individual were considered public. The public reads were reanalyzed by TCRdb: fastp trimming at Q25, MiXCR alignment, in-frame beta chains only. Every CDR3 protein is listed once, alongside the most common genes and DNA of its rows. The V and J calls were determined by TCRdb, not by the authors. Across this sample there are a few hundred thousand distinct CDR3 sequences, with approximately 25% seen only once. Together, the top ten hold around 30% of the sample.

Here the chain combines TRBV5-1 and TRBJ2-2; TRBD2 aligns with 9 central bases. The receptor comes from a woman in her 40s with Graves disease. Donor details come from another sample of the same person, matched by shared clones. The material was peripheral blood mononuclear cells (PBMCs), obtained when the disease was refractory, from a patient treated with antithyroid drugs. Read as DNA, the sequence is TGCGCCAGCAGCTCTATAGCGGGAGCTTCCGGGGAGCTGTTTTTT. Protein translation: CASSSIAGASGELFF.